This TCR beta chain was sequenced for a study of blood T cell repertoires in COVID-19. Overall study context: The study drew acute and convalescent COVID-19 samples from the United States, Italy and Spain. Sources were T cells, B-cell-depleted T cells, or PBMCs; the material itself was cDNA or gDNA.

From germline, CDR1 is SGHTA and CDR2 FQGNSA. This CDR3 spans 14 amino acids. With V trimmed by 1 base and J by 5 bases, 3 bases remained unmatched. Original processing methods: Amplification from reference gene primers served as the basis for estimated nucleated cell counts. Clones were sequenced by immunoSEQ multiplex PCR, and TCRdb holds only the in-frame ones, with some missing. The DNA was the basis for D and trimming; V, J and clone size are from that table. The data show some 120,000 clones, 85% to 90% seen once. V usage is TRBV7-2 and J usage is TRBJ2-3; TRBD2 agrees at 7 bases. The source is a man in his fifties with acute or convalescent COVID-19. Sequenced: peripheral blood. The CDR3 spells CASSLDRGVDTQYF. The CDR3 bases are TGTGCCAGCAGCTTAGACCGGGGGGTAGATACGCAGTATTTT.